Described below is a single T cell receptor beta chain sequence and its context. The antigen remains undetermined. The data originate from a study of graft-versus-host responses after intestinal transplantation. Whole-study results and caveats: GvH clones turned up in recipient marrow; some had shown up first in ileum or blood.

Profiling relied on immunoSEQ multiplex PCR, and the TCRdb table lists in-frame clones only, not all of them. The table shows over 100,000 clones, with 90% to 95% occurring only once. This CDR3 is built from 17 residues. Losses at the gene ends were 1 base for V and 4 bases for J; bases not matched to a gene: 13. The germline gives CDR1 GTSNPN, CDR2 SVGIG (reference sequence). This TCR was recovered from a human donor who was the organ donor for an intestinal transplant. The specimen was unstimulated CD8+ T cells sorted from spleen or lymph node cells, collected before transplant. This rearrangement joins TRBV30 to TRBJ2-7; the match to TRBD2 covers 10 bases. CDR3 sequence: CAWSGGAGGPDWYEQYF. The CDR3 coding sequence is TGTGCCTGGAGTGGGGGAGCGGGAGGGCCCGACTGGTACGAGCAGTACTTC.